This TCR beta chain was recorded in a study of cytomegalovirus exposure and HLA in healthy donors. This PCR relied on a set of 60 Vbeta primers and 13 Jbeta primers. The data were produced by immunoSEQ multiplex PCR, yet TCRdb's version contains in-frame clones alone and is incomplete. The repertoire holds around 120,000 clones, with 65% to 90% as singletons. Germline values: CDR1 SNHLY, CDR2 FYNNEI. CDR3 size: 17 residues. The V gene end was trimmed by 4 bases and the J gene end by 4 bases; junction bases not matched to a gene: 9. The rearrangement links TRBV2 to TRBJ2-1; the match to TRBD2 covers 11 bases. The sample was PBMCs. The sequence was collected from a girl aged 2 to 10 in good health and CMV-seronegative. The CDR3 reads CASSVLTGLAAYNEQFF. CDR3 DNA: TGTGCCAGCAGTGTGCTTACGGGACTAGCGGCTTACAATGAGCAGTTCTTC. Drawing the rest from reference TRBV2 and TRBJ2-1, the complete variable domain is EPEVTQTPSHQVTQMGQEVILRCVPISNHLYFYWYRQILGQKVEFLVSFYNNEISEKSEIFDDQFSVERPDGSNFTLKIRSTKLEDSAMYFCASSVLTGLAAYNEQFFGPGTRLTVL.